This paragraph covers one T cell receptor (beta chain) sequence. This entry belongs to a study of blood T cell repertoires in COVID-19. Per the study methods: Cell counts per sample came from amplifying reference gene primers. The assay was immunoSEQ multiplex PCR, and TCRdb's table has in-frame clones only and misses some. V and J calls and clone size follow that table, whereas D and trimming were derived from the DNA. The sample has 60,000 to 80,000 clones; 84% are singletons. Sequencing was carried out using peripheral blood. This TCR came from a man in his fifties or sixties with active COVID-19.

The CDR3 region has the DNA TGTGCCAGTGGGTTCAGCGTAGGGGGCACAGATACGCAGTATTTT. Translating gives CASGFSVGGTDTQYF. The J gene is TRBJ2-3, the V gene TRBV7-8, with a possible D match to TRBD1 (5 bases). Trimming took 9 bases from V and 1 from J, leaving 17 bases between them. Germline CDR1 is SGHVS and CDR2 is FQNEAQ. This CDR3 has 15 amino acids.